This T cell receptor (beta chain) was documented in a study of regulatory T cells in long-lasting Graves disease (dated by TCRdb to the early 2020s). With respect to the entire study: Patients with newly diagnosed Graves' disease had been on antithyroid drugs for under 3 months. The study took place in China and was registered as a clinical trial. A total of roughly 35 samples underwent TCR sequencing: about 13 from persistent and around 20 from newly diagnosed Graves' disease patients. This study used TCR sequencing and RNA sequencing of peripheral blood to compare persistent Graves' disease patients against newly diagnosed Graves' disease patients. The research as a whole found: Compared with newly diagnosed patients, patients with persistent Graves' disease had lower TCR Shannon entropy and fewer highly expanded clones, which suggests clonal expansion. Persistent disease showed preferential use of TRBV28, TRBJ1-2 and TRBJ2-5, whereas newly diagnosed disease favored TRBV20-1 and TRBJ2-1. The authors noted that the small sample size was a limitation that may lower accuracy. Because the primary lesion, thyroid tissue, could not be accessed, the study looked at peripheral blood alone. Persistent patients shared more public clonotypes among themselves (around 2,700) than newly diagnosed patients did (approximately 900). Sequencing and analysis were restricted to the TCR beta chain.

This clonotype was detected many times. No cognate antigen has been identified for it. No much larger clone exists at a distance of one base, and base qualities are not known. V lost 5 bases and J lost 4 bases, and the count of bases not matched to a germline gene is 6. The CDR3 numbers 15 residues from cysteine through phenylalanine. The only DNA kept is the CDR3, 45 bases in frame from the first base. The germline V gene sets CDR1 to SGHTA and CDR2 to FQGTGA. The library relied on multiplex PCR. The data were produced on an Illumina HiSeq 4000. To build TCR beta libraries, CDR3 regions were amplified by Arm-PCR using iRepertoire HTBI primers. Before sequencing, the PCR products underwent gel purification. Under the source paper's analysis protocol: A total of roughly 65 TRBV and under 15 TRBJ segments were identified across samples and were used for gene usage analysis of CDR3 amino acid clonotypes. Filtered high-quality paired reads were merged into contigs using COPE and FqMerger. BLAST was used to align contigs to IMGT TRBV, TRBD and TRBJ reference genes, with CDR3 defined following IMGT. Highly expanded clones were defined as clonotypes with a frequency above 0.1%. Shannon entropy served as the measure of repertoire diversity, while the Gini coefficient captured V-J evenness. A clonotype found in more than one individual was treated as public. Through fastp at Q25 and MiXCR, TCRdb rebuilt clones from the public reads, retaining in-frame beta chains. Identical CDR3 protein sequences are pooled into one entry, listed with their most common genes and DNA. TCRdb, not the authors, supplied the V and J calls. In all, the sample holds 400,000 to 500,000 distinct CDR3 sequences, and under 15% of those were seen once. The biggest ten clones account for over 15% of the sample.

Explained via the paper, the time point label denotes: newly diagnosed GD, antithyroid drugs for less than 3 months. RNA was extracted from PBMCs in TRIzol for both TCR sequencing and RNA sequencing. The diagnosis of Graves' disease was made according to American Thyroid Association guidelines. Recruitment of patients was carried out at an endocrinology department in Xi'an, China. Each patient gave roughly 10 milliliters of peripheral blood, collected in an EDTA anticoagulant tube. Ficoll Paque Plus density gradient separation was used to isolate PBMCs, and no further T cell sorting was performed. RNA quality was checked with an Agilent 2100 Bioanalyzer and agarose gel, and concentration with a NanoDrop 2000. These records were also assigned to another study, of T cells in Graves' hyperthyroidism and ophthalmopathy. The second study's authors report: Graves' hyperthyroidism was defined as stable when no progression to ophthalmopathy occurred over 18 months of follow-up. Hyperthyroidism patients were newly diagnosed, with disease duration under 2 months, and aged 18 to 65 years. Patients with uncontrolled infections, other autoimmune diseases, pregnancy or lactation were excluded. Diagnoses were established on the basis of clinical symptoms, serum thyroxine and TRAb, thyroid ultrasound, and orbital computed tomography. The first round of RT-PCR for the TCR CDR3 was performed with the HTBI primer set and the Qiagen OneStep RT-PCR kit. Most expanded thyroid clonotypes (frequency above 0.001) were also detected in blood, a finding suggesting that blood repertoires may reflect thyroid immune responses. In cross-validation, a model built on a 13 V-J signature told ophthalmopathy apart from stable hyperthyroidism with approximately 90% sensitivity and approximately 84% specificity, and in testing the same model reached 80%/75%. In validation, the model predicted progression to ophthalmopathy a median of about 6.5 months before onset, with 65% to 71% sensitivity and 72.22% specificity. A discovery cohort of roughly 96 patients, fewer than 50 with Graves' ophthalmopathy and more than 55 with stable Graves' hyperthyroidism, was used to find distinguishing TCR V-J signatures. Prospective prediction of ophthalmopathy was tested in an independent validation cohort consisting of fewer than 20 hyperthyroidism patients and approximately 16 patients who later progressed to ophthalmopathy. The roughly 90 discovery patients were divided at random into training and test sets in a 7:3 ratio. The study also compared thyroid tissue and blood T-cell repertoires from more than five Graves' hyperthyroidism patients. After sampling, hyperthyroidism patients received methimazole starting at 30 mg daily, and ophthalmopathy patients received high-dose intravenous methylprednisolone. Libraries were constructed in a second round of multiplex PCR, after which size selection and purification were carried out. Libraries were sequenced paired-end with 100 bp reads on an Illumina HiSeq2000. SOAPnuke was used to process the raw data, with reads discarded if the reads contained adapters or uncalled bases, had a mean Phred below 15, or lacked an exact constant-primer or identifier match. High-quality paired reads were merged using COPE v1.2.5, and each unique nucleotide sequence was defined as a clonotype. Clonotypes were aligned to IMGT TRBV, TRBD and TRBJ reference segments using MiTCR v1.1. Analysis was restricted to V-J combinations with a frequency above 0.0001, which covered roughly 99% of repertoires. The TCS score was defined as F50 (clonal expansion) divided by E x V (chaos), with BLOSUM62-based TCRdist calculated between CDR3 peptides within each V-J. Welch's t-statistics and random forest reduced around 510 V-J features to roughly 13, which were used in a naive Bayes classifier (R e1071). No statistical method was used to fix the sample size in advance, and group allocation was not hidden from the investigators. According to the paper, TCR Vbeta CDR3 sequencing was carried out on 135 peripheral blood samples, which came from about 45 ophthalmopathy, about 75 hyperthyroidism and some 17 progressor patients.

Material: peripheral blood mononuclear cells (PBMCs), obtained at new diagnosis, from a patient treated with antithyroid drugs. The sequence links TRBV7-3 to TRBJ1-4, and 8 junction bases match TRBD1. The receptor's source is a woman aged 30 to 39 with Graves disease. Donor details come from another sample of the same person, matched by shared clones. The nucleotide sequence is TGTGCCAGCAGCAATACAGGGGGACGTAATGAAAAACTGTTTTTT. This sequence encodes CASSNTGGRNEKLFF.